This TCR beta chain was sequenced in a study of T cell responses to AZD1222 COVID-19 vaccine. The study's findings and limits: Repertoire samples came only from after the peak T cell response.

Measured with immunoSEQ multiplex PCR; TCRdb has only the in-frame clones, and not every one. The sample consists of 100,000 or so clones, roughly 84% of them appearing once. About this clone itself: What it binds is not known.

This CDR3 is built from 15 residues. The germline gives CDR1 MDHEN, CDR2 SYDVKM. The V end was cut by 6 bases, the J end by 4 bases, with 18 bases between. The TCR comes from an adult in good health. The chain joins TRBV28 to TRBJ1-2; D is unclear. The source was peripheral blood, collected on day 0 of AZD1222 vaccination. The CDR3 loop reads CASRSSSRDGYGYTF. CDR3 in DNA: TGTGCCAGCAGATCCTCGTCCCGGGATGGCTATGGCTACACCTTC.